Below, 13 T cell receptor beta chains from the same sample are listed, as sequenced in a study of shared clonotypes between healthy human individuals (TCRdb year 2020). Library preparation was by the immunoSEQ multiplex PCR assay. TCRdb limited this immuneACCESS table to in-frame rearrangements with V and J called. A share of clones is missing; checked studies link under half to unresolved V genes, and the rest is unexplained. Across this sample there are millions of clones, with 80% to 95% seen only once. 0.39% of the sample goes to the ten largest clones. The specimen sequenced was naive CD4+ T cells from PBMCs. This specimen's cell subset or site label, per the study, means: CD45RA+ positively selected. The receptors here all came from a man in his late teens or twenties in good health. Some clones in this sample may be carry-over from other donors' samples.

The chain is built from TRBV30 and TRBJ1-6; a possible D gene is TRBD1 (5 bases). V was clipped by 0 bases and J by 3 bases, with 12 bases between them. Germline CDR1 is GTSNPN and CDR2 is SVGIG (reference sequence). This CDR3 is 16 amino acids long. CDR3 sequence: CAWSVTGAHYNSPLHF. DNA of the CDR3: TGTGCCTGGAGTGTAACTGGGGCACACTATAATTCACCCCTCCACTTT.

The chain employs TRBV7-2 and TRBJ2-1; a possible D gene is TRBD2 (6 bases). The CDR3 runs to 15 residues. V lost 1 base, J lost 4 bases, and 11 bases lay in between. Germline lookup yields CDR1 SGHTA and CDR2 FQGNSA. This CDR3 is CASSLGGETYNEQFF. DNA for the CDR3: TGTGCCAGCAGCTTAGGGGGGGAGACTTACAATGAGCAGTTCTTC.

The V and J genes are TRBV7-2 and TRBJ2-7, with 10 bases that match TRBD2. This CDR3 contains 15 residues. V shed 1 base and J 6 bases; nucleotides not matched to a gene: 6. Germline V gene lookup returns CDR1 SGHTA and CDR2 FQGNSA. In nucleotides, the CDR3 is TGTGCCAGCAGCTTAGGGAGCGGGAGGGCCCCCGAGCAGTACTTC. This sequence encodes CASSLGSGRAPEQYF.

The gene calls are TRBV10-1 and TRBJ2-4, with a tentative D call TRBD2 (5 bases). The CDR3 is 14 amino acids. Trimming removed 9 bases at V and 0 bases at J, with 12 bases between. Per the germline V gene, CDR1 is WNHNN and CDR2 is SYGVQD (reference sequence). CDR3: CASPWRLAKNIQYF. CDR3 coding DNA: TGCGCCAGTCCCTGGAGGCTAGCCAAAAACATTCAGTACTTC.

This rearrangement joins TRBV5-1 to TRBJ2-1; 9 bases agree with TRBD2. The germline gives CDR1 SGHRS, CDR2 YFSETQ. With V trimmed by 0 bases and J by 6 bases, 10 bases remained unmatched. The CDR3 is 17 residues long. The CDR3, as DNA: TGCGCCAGCAGCTTGGCCTTAGGACTAGCGAGTGGCAATGAGCAGTTCTTC. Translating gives CASSLALGLASGNEQFF. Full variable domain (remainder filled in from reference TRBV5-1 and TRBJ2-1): KAGVTQTPRYLIKTRGQQVTLSCSPISGHRSVSWYQQTPGQGLQFLFEYFSETQRNKGNFPGRFSGRQFSNSRSEMNVSTLELGDSALYLCASSLALGLASGNEQFFGPGTRLTVL.

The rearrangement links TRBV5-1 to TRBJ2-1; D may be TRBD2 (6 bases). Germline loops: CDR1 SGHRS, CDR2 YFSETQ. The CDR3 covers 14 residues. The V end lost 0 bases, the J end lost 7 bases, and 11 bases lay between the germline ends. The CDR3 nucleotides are TGCGCCAGCAGCTTGGCCGGAGGGGAGAATGAGCAGTTCTTC. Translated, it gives CASSLAGGENEQFF.

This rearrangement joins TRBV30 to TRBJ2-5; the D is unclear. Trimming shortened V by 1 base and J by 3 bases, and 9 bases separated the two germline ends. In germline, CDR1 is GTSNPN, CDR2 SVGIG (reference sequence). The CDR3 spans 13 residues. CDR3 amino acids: CAWSGWAKETQYF. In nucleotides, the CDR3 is TGTGCCTGGAGTGGATGGGCAAAAGAGACCCAGTACTTC.

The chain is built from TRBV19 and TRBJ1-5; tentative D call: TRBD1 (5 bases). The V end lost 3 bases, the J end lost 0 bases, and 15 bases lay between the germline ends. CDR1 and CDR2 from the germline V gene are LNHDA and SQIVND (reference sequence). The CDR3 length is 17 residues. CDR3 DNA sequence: TGTGCCAGTAGTATGTGGTCCCGACAGCTTAGCAATCAGCCCCAGCATTTT. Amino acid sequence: CASSMWSRQLSNQPQHF.

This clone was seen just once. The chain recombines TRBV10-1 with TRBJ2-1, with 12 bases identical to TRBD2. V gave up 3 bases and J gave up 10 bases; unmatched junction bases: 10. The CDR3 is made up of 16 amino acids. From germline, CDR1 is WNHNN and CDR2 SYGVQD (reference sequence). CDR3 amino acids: CASSDSGLAGSTEQFF. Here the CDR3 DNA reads TGCGCCAGCAGTGACTCCGGACTAGCGGGATCCACCGAGCAGTTCTTC.

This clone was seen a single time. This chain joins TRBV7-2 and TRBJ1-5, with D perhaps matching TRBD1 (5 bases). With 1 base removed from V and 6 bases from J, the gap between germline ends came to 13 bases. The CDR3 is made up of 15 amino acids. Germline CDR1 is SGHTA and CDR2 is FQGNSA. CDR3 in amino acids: CASSLDSGRAQPQHF. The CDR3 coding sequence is TGTGCCAGCAGCTTAGATTCGGGCAGGGCTCAGCCCCAGCATTTT.

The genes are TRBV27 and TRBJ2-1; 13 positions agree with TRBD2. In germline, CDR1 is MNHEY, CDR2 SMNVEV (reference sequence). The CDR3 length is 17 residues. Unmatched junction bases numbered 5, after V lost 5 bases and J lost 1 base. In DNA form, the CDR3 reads TGTGCCAGCAGTCCCCTGACTAGCGGGGGGTCCTACAATGAGCAGTTCTTC. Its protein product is CASSPLTSGGSYNEQFF.

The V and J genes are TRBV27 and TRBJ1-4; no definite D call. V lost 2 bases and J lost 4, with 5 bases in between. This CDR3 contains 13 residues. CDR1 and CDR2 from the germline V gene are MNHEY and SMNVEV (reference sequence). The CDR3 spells CASSLRINEKLFF. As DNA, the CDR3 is TGTGCCAGCAGTTTACGGATTAATGAAAAACTGTTTTTT.

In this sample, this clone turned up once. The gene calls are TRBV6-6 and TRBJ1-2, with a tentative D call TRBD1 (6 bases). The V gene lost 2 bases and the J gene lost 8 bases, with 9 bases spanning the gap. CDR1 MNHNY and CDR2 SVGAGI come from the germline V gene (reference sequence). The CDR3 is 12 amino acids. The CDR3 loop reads CASSYGGQGYTF. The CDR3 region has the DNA TGTGCCAGCAGTTACGGGGGGCAAGGCTACACCTTC.